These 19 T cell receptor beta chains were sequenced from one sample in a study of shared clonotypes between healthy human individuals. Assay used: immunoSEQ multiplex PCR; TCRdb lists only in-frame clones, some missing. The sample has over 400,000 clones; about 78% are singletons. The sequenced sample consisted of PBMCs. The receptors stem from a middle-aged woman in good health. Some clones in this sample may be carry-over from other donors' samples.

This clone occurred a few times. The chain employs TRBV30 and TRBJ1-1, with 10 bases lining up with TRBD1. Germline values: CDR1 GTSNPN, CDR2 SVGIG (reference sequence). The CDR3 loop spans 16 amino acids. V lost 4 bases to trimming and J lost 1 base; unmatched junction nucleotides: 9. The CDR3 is CAWTPTGGGGNTEAFF. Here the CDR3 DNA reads TGTGCCTGGACACCGACAGGGGGCGGCGGGAACACTGAAGCTTTCTTT.

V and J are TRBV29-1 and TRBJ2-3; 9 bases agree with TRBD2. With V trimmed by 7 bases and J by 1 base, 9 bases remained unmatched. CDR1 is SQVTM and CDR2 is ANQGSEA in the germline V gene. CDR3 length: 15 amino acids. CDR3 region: CSAQISGSGTDTQYF. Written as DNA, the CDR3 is TGCAGCGCCCAAATTAGCGGGAGCGGCACAGATACGCAGTATTTT.

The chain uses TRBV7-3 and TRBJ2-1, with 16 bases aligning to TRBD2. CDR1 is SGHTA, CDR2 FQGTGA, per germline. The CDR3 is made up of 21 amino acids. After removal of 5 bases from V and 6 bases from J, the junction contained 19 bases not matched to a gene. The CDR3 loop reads CASSPLGPGLAGGRTSNEQFF. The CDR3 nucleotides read TGTGCCAGCAGCCCCCTCGGCCCGGGACTAGCGGGAGGGCGTACGAGCAATGAGCAGTTCTTC.

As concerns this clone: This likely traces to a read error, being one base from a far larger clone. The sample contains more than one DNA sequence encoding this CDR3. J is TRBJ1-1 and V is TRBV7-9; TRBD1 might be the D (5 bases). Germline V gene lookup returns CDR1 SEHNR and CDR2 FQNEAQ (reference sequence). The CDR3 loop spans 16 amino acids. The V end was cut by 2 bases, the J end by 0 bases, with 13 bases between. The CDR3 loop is CASSLRTGGMNTEAFF. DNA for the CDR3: TGTGCCAGCAGCTTACGGACGGGGGGGATGAACACTGAAGCTTTCTTT.

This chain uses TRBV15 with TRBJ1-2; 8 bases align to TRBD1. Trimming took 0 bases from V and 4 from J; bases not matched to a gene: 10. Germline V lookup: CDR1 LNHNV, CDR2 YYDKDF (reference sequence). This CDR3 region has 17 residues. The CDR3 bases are TGTGCCACCAGCAGAGATTTTCGGGCAGGGGGCTTCTATGGCTACACCTTC. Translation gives CATSRDFRAGGFYGYTF. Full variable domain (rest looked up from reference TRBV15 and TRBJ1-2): DAMVIQNPRYQVTQFGKPVTLSCSQTLNHNVMYWYQQKSSQAPKLLFHYYDKDFNNEADTPDNFQSRRPNTSFCFLDIRSPGLGDTAMYLCATSRDFRAGGFYGYTFGSGTRLTVV.

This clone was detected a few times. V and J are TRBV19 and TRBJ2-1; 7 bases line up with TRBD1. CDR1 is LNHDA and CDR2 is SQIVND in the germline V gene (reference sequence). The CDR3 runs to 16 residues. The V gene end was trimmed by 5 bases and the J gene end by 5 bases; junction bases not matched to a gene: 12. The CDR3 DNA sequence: TGTGCCAGTAGTTCGCGGCACAGGGGTTTGGACAATGAGCAGTTCTTC. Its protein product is CASSSRHRGLDNEQFF.

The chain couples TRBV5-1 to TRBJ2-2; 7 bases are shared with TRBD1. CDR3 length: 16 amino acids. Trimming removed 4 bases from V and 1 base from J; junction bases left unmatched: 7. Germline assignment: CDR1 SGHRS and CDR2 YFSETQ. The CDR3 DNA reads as TGCGCCAGCAGCACACAGGGGAGTGAGAACACCGGGGAGCTGTTTTTT. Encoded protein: CASSTQGSENTGELFF.

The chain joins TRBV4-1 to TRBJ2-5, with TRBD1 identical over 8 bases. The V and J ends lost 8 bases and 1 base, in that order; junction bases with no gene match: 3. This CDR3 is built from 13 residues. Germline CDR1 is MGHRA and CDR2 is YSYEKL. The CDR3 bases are TGCGCCAGCCGGGACAGGAGCCAAGAGACCCAGTACTTC. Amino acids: CASRDRSQETQYF.

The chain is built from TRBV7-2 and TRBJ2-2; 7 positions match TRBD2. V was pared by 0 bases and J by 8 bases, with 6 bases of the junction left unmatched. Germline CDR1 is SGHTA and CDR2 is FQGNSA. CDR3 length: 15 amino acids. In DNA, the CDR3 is TGTGCCAGCAGCTTAGCCCGGACTAGTGGTGGGGAGCTGTTTTTT. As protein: CASSLARTSGGELFF.

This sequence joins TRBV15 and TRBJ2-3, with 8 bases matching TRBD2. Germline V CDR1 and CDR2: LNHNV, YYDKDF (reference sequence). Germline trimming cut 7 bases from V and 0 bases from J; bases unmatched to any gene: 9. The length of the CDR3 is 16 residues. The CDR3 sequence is CATTRSRGGSTDTQYF. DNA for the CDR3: TGTGCCACCACAAGGAGCCGGGGGGGGAGCACAGATACGCAGTATTTT.

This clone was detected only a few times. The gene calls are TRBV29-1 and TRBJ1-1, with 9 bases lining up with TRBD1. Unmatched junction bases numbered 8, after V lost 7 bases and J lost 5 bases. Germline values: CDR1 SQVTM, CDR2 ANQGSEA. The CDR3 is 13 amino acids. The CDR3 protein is CSALTGGRTEAFF. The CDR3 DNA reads TGCAGCGCCCTGACAGGGGGAAGAACTGAAGCTTTCTTT.

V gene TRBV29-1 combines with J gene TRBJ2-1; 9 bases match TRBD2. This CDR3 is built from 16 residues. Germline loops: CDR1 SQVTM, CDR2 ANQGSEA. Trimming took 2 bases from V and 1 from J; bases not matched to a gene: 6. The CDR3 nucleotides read TGCAGCGTTGAATCGAGGGCGGGAGGGTCCTACAATGAGCAGTTCTTC. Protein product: CSVESRAGGSYNEQFF.

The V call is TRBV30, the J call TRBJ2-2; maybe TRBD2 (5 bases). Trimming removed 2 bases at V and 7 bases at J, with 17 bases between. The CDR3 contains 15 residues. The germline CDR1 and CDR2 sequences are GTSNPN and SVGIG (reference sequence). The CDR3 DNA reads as TGTGCCTGGAGTAGAGGGAGAAGTTCTTTCGGGGAGCTGTTTTTT. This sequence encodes CAWSRGRSSFGELFF.

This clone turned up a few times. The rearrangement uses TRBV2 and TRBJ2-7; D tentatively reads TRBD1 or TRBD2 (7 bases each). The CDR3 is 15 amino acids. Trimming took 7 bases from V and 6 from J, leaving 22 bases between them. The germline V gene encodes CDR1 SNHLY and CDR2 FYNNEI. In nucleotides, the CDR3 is TGTGCCAGCACTTCGTCCAGGGGGGGTCCAGGCGAGCAGTACTTC. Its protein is CASTSSRGGPGEQYF.

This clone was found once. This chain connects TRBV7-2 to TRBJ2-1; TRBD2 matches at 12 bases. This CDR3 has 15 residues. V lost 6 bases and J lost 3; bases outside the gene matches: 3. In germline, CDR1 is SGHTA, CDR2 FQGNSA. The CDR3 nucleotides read TGTGCCAGCAGATTGGGACTAGCGGGCTACAATGAGCAGTTCTTC. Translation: CASRLGLAGYNEQFF.

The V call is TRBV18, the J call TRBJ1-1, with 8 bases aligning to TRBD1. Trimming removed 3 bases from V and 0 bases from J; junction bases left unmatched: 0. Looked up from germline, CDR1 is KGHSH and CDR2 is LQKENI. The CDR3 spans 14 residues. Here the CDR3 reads CASSPGQVNTEAFF. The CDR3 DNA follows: TGTGCCAGCTCACCGGGACAGGTGAACACTGAAGCTTTCTTT. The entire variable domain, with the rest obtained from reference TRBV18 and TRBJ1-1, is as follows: NAGVMQNPRHLVRRRGQEARLRCSPMKGHSHVYWYRQLPEEGLKFMVYLQKENIIDESGMPKERFSAEFPKEGPSILRIQQVVRGDSAAYFCASSPGQVNTEAFFGQGTRLTVV.

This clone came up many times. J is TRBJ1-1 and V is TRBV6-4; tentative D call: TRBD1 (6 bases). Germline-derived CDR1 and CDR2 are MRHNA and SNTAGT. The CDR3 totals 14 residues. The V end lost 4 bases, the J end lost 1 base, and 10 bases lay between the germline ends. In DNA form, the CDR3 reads TGTGCCAGCAGTGTGTCAGGGGAGAACACTGAAGCTTTCTTT. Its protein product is CASSVSGENTEAFF.

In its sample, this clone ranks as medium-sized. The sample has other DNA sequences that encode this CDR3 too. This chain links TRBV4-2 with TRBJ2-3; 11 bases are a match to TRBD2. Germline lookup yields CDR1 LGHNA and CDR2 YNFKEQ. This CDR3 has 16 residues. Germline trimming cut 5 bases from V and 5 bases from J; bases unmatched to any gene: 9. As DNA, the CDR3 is TGTGCCAGCAGCGCCCGTCTAGCGGGAGGAGGAGATACGCAGTATTTT. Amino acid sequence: CASSARLAGGGDTQYF.

This chain's CDR3 is CARRGTGTGTEAFF. In DNA form, the CDR3 reads TGTGCCAGAAGGGGGACAGGGACAGGGACTGAAGCTTTCTTT. The chain links TRBV21-1 to TRBJ1-1; whether TRBD1, the table's D call, matches the DNA was not checked. TRBV21-1 corresponds to a pseudogene. The CDR3 is 14 amino acids.